This section outlines one T cell receptor beta chain sequence together with its context. Only in-frame clones appear in the TCRdb table, and some are missing; sequencing was by immunoSEQ multiplex PCR. The sample shows about 220,000 clones, around 88% of them seen only once. V was trimmed by 5 bases and J by 7 bases, leaving 12 bases between them. This CDR3 has 13 residues. These data originate in a study of blood T cell repertoires in COVID-19. The chain employs TRBV12-3 or TRBV12-4 and TRBJ1-5; tentatively, D is TRBD1 (6 bases). What was sequenced was PBMCs or T cells enriched from blood (not recorded which). This TCR came from a woman aged 45-59 years with acute COVID-19. The CDR3 bases are TGTGCCAGCAGTGGACAGTCGGGACAGCCCCAGCATTTT. Its translation is CASSGQSGQPQHF.